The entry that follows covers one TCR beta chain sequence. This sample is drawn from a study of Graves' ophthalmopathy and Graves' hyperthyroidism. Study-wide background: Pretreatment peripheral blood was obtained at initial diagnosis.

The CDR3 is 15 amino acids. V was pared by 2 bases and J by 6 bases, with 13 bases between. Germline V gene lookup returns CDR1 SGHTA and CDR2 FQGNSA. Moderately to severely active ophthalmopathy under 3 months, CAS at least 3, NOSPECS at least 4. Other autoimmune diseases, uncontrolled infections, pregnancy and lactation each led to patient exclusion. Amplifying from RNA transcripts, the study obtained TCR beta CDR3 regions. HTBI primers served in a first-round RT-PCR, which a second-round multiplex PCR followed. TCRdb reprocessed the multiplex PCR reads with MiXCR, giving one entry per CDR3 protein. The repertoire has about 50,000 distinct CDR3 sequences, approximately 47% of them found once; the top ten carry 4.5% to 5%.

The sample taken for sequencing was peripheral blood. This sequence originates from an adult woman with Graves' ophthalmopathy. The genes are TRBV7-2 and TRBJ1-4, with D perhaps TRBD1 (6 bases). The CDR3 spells CASSLNTAGDEKLFF. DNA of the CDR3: TGTGCCAGCAGCTTAAATACGGCAGGGGATGAAAAACTGTTTTTT.